The next 15 T cell receptor beta chains were all read from a single sample in a study of spatial heterogeneity in lung cancer. Time point: sample taken at primary tumor resection. A single record per CDR3 protein comes from TCRdb applying MiXCR to the 5' RACE reads. The sample holds around 2,900 distinct CDR3 sequences, roughly 7% seen once. The sequencing here drew on normal lung tissue next to the tumor, taken at surgery. Receptor source: a male donor with early-stage non-small cell lung cancer.

By proportion, this clonotype is medium-sized (0.01 to 0.1%). The CDR3 sequence: CASSDRDRSTDTQYF. The CDR3 nucleotides read TGTGCCAGCAGCGACCGGGACAGAAGCACAGATACGCAGTATTTT. The chain carries TRBV9 and TRBJ2-3; 7 bases fit TRBD1. The CDR3 totals 15 residues. The V segment lost 3 bases and the J segment 0 bases; nucleotides outside the gene matches: 4. Germline V gene sequence: CDR1 SGDLS, CDR2 YYNGEE.

This clonotype qualifies as large. The rearrangement uses TRBV7-9 and TRBJ2-1; 12 positions match TRBD2. V lost 4 bases to trimming and J lost 5 bases; unmatched junction nucleotides: 3. The CDR3 contains 15 residues. CDR1 and CDR2 from the germline V gene are SEHNR and FQNEAQ (reference sequence). The CDR3 sequence is CASSSLAGGNNEQFF. The DNA of the CDR3 is TGTGCCAGCAGCTCTCTAGCGGGGGGGAACAATGAGCAGTTCTTC.

Many counts were recorded for this clonotype. This chain links TRBV28 with TRBJ2-7; weak D call: TRBD1 (5 bases). The CDR3 is 15 residues long. Per the germline V gene, CDR1 is MDHEN and CDR2 is SYDVKM. With 1 base removed from V and 1 base from J, the gap between germline ends came to 11 bases. The CDR3 DNA reads TGTGCCAGCAGTTTATTAGGGGAAGAGTCCTACGAGCAGTACTTC. Protein product: CASSLLGEESYEQYF.

In its sample, this clonotype ranks as medium-sized. The J gene is TRBJ2-2, the V gene TRBV7-3; possibly TRBD1 for D (5 bases). The germline gives CDR1 SGHTA, CDR2 FQGTGA. This CDR3 region has 14 residues. The germline V and J ends were trimmed by 5 bases and 5 bases, with 12 bases remaining between them. CDR3 in DNA: TGTGCCAGCAGCCATGGGGCACCTACCGGGGAGCTGTTTTTT. Amino acids: CASSHGAPTGELFF.

This clonotype is medium-sized in the sample. The chain recombines TRBV18 with TRBJ2-7; possibly TRBD1 for D (5 bases). Trimming pared 2 bases from V and 6 bases from J, leaving 8 bases between. In germline, CDR1 is KGHSH, CDR2 LQKENI. The CDR3 sequence is 12 residues long. CDR3 in DNA: TGTGCCAGCTCACCAGGGGCACCCGAGCAGTACTTC. Encoded protein: CASSPGAPEQYF.

This clonotype was recorded at least ten times. The rearrangement joins TRBV7-9 to TRBJ2-5; 8 bases line up with TRBD1. With 5 bases clipped from V and 1 base from J, the junction kept 6 bases outside the gene matches. The CDR3 covers 15 residues. The germline gives CDR1 SEHNR, CDR2 FQNEAQ (reference sequence). For the CDR3, the DNA is TGTGCCAGCAGCCCGGTGACAGGGGTCCAAGAGACCCAGTACTTC. Translation gives CASSPVTGVQETQYF.

This clonotype qualifies as medium-sized. The rearrangement uses TRBV7-2 and TRBJ2-2, with TRBD2 identical over 7 bases. The CDR3 has 18 amino acids. With V trimmed by 3 bases and J by 4 bases, 14 bases remained unmatched. Germline V CDR1 and CDR2: SGHTA, FQGNSA. Here the CDR3 DNA reads TGTGCCAGCAGCTTTGGACCTGAGGATGGGAGGGCCACCGGGGAGCTGTTTTTT. It translates to CASSFGPEDGRATGELFF.

This clonotype is deemed medium-sized (0.01 to 0.1%). V is TRBV27 and J is TRBJ2-2; 13 bases fit TRBD2. Germline values: CDR1 MNHEY, CDR2 SMNVEV (reference sequence). J was trimmed by 6 bases and V by 4 bases; bases with no gene match: 5. The CDR3 extends over 16 amino acids. As DNA, the CDR3 is TGTGCCAGCAGTTATGGACTAGCGGGAGTGTCCGGGGAGCTGTTTTTT. Protein sequence: CASSYGLAGVSGELFF.

By share, this clonotype ranks as medium-sized (0.01 to 0.1%). The J gene is TRBJ2-1, the V gene TRBV19; D might be TRBD2 (5 bases). Trimming removed 6 bases from V and 0 bases from J, with 12 bases in between. Germline V gene data show CDR1 as LNHDA and CDR2 as SQIVND (reference sequence). CDR3 length: 15 residues. Here the CDR3 reads CASRGLPSSYNEQFF. Here the CDR3 DNA reads TGTGCCAGTAGAGGACTCCCGAGCTCCTACAATGAGCAGTTCTTC.

The chain combines TRBV9 with TRBJ2-7; TRBD1 matches 8 bases. The CDR3 runs 16 residues. Germline assignment: CDR1 SGDLS and CDR2 YYNGEE. With V trimmed by 0 bases and J by 0 bases, 5 bases remained unmatched. CDR3 in amino acids: CASSVATGGPSYEQYF. DNA for the CDR3: TGTGCCAGCAGCGTAGCTACAGGGGGGCCCTCCTACGAGCAGTACTTC.

The chain carries TRBV19 and TRBJ2-5, with 9 bases lining up with TRBD2. Germline V gives CDR1 LNHDA, CDR2 SQIVND (reference sequence). Trimming took 3 bases from V and 2 from J; bases not matched to a gene: 7. The CDR3 spans 16 residues. DNA of the CDR3: TGTGCCAGTAGTATCAGAAGCGGGGGGAAACAAGAGACCCAGTACTTC. Its protein product is CASSIRSGGKQETQYF. The full variable domain, in which reference TRBV19 and TRBJ2-5 provide the parts outside the CDR3, is DGGITQSPKYLFRKEGQNVTLSCEQNLNHDAMYWYRQDPGQGLRLIYYSQIVNDFQKGDIAEGYSVSREKKESFPLTVTSAQKNPTAFYLCASSIRSGGKQETQYFGPGTRLLVL.

The table lists this clonotype with many counts. The chain combines TRBV27 with TRBJ2-6; 8 bases align to TRBD1. CDR1 and CDR2 from the germline V gene are MNHEY and SMNVEV (reference sequence). The CDR3 runs 16 residues. V lost 5 bases, J lost 2 bases, and 5 bases stayed unmatched. CDR3 bases: TGTGCCAGCAGTCGCGCAGGGGGCGCTGGGGCCAACGTCCTGACTTTC. Encoded protein: CASSRAGGAGANVLTF.

This clonotype is medium-sized (0.01 to 0.1%) by share. V is TRBV7-2 and J is TRBJ2-1; 10 bases align to TRBD1. Germline trimming cut 5 bases from V and 9 bases from J; bases unmatched to any gene: 4. Germline V gene lookup returns CDR1 SGHTA and CDR2 FQGNSA. This CDR3 comprises 13 residues. CDR3 loop: CASSLDRGGEQFF. CDR3 bases: TGTGCCAGCAGCCTGGACAGGGGGGGTGAGCAGTTCTTC.

This clonotype is classed as large. The V gene is TRBV23-1, the J gene TRBJ2-7; the D gene is possibly TRBD1 (6 bases). TRBV23-1 is an ORF, with its function uncertain. V was shortened by 5 bases and J by 0 bases, with 17 bases between the two germline ends. This CDR3 is built from 16 residues. The CDR3 protein is CASSKPGHESSYEQYF. CDR3 nucleotide sequence: TGCGCCAGCAGTAAGCCGGGACATGAAAGCTCCTACGAGCAGTACTTC.

This clonotype was seen a handful of times. The chain recombines TRBV9 with TRBJ2-1, with TRBD1 identical over 10 bases. Per the germline V gene, CDR1 is SGDLS and CDR2 is YYNGEE. The CDR3 has 15 residues. The V and J ends lost 4 bases and 7 bases, in that order; junction bases with no gene match: 8. As DNA, the CDR3 is TGTGCCAGCAGCACGACAGGGGGCCTGGGAAATGAGCAGTTCTTC. It specifies CASSTTGGLGNEQFF.